This TCR beta chain was profiled in a study of blood T cell repertoires in COVID-19. Looking at the study overall: Nucleic acid was either cDNA or gDNA, and it came from T cells, B-cell-depleted T cells, or PBMCs.

The data were produced by immunoSEQ multiplex PCR, yet TCRdb's version contains in-frame clones alone and is incomplete. Seen here are roughly 200,000 clones, 70% to 85% observed once, and the top ten hold roughly 14%. This TCR was recovered from a man aged 50-59 years who had recovered from COVID-19. What was sequenced was peripheral blood.

The CDR3: CASMNTGVYEQFF. The CDR3 region has the DNA TGTGCCAGCATGAATACAGGGGTTTATGAGCAGTTCTTC. The chain couples TRBV2 to TRBJ2-1; 7 bases agree with TRBD1. The CDR3 sequence is 13 residues long. Germline CDR1 is SNHLY and CDR2 is FYNNEI. Trimming took 7 bases from V and 8 from J; bases not matched to a gene: 8.